The clone carrying this T cell receptor (beta chain) was recorded a few times. The record originates from a study of regulatory T cells in long-lasting Graves disease. Time point here: newly diagnosed GD, antithyroid drugs for less than 3 months. Generation of the TCR library employed RNA extracted from PBMCs. For TCR beta, libraries came from iRepertoire HTBI primers and Arm-PCR of CDR3 regions. MiXCR, run by TCRdb on the multiplex PCR reads, gives a single entry per CDR3 protein. This table holds fewer than 350,000 distinct CDR3 sequences, over 15% found once. The sequenced sample was peripheral blood mononuclear cells (PBMCs), obtained at new diagnosis, from a patient treated with antithyroid drugs. This sequence was found in a female donor with Graves disease.

The CDR3 nucleotides read TGTGCCAGCAGCACCTGGCTAGCGGGAGTCTCCTACGAGCAGTACTTC. Translating gives CASSTWLAGVSYEQYF. The gene calls are TRBV7-9 and TRBJ2-7, with TRBD2 matching over 10 bases. The J segment lost 0 bases and the V segment lost 5 bases, leaving 7 bases of the junction unmatched. The CDR3 contains 16 residues. Germline values: CDR1 SEHNR, CDR2 FQNEAQ (reference sequence).